This T cell receptor beta chain was found in a study of shared clonotypes between healthy human individuals. Findings of the study overall: Clonotype sharing across a handful of donors was observed for around 5.1% of naive CD4 clonotypes.

CDR3 length: 16 amino acids. The germline V gene has CDR1 SGHVS and CDR2 FQNEAQ. With 7 bases removed from V and 9 bases from J, the gap between germline ends came to 25 bases. Researchers ran the assay at a deep level. Source study methods: Junction-only immunoSEQ sequences carried no quality scores, so filtering differed. Generated by immunoSEQ multiplex PCR, the TCRdb table keeps only in-frame clones and is missing some. The V and J calls and clone size were taken over from that table, and D and trimming were inferred from the DNA. The data hold about 680,000 clones, with 73% observed a single time. Concerning this clone: What it recognizes is unknown.

Sequencing was carried out using memory CD4+ T cells sorted from blood. Noted subset: CD45RA-negative fraction. The TCR sequence derives from a young woman in good health. This chain links TRBV7-8 with TRBJ1-5; D gene unclear. The CDR3 coding sequence is TGTGCCAGCACCCCTAGTCGGGCTTTTTCGGATTTGCCCCAGCATTTT. Residues: CASTPSRAFSDLPQHF.